This entry features one T cell receptor (beta chain) sequence. Its cognate antigen is unknown. The sample belongs to a study of T-cell reconstitution after alpha-beta-depleted transplantation in children. Preparation of the TCRbeta library involved a method that used unique molecular identifiers. TCRdb re-called the PCR reads with MiXCR, one entry per CDR3 protein. The data contain 350,000 to 500,000 distinct CDR3 sequences, 43% of them singletons. Study conclusions and caveats: Reported findings indicate that, about two months after transplant, alpha-beta T cells came from several hundred expanded clones, which were derived from non-depleted graft cells. When one year had passed after transplant, most T-cell counts and diversity came from newly produced T cells.

This TCR came from a girl aged 2 to 10 with aplastic anemia, due to receive a stem cell transplant. The sample was PBMCs, taken before TCRalphabeta/CD19-depleted stem cell transplant.

The CDR3 loop is CASSYQGSSGNTIYF. The CDR3 DNA is TGTGCCAGCAGTTACCAGGGCTCCTCTGGAAACACCATATATTTT. V gene TRBV6-5 combines with J gene TRBJ1-3; maybe TRBD1 (5 bases). The CDR3 is 15 amino acids. Germline CDR1 MNHEY, CDR2 SVGAGI. Trimming took off 2 bases at V and 0 bases at J, with 8 bases between the two ends.